This T cell receptor beta chain was observed in a study of T and B cells in COVID-19 patients. The study's findings and limits: In COVID-19 patients, T cell receptor beta variable and joining gene use was reportedly strongly skewed. There were roughly 2,400 TCR clusters exclusive to the recovered cohort, 31 with low generation probability.

Blood genomic DNA input for TRB amplification was roughly 250-550 ng. TRB rearrangements were amplified by multiplex PCR with BIOMED2 TRB-A/B primers. TCRdb re-derived calls from the multiplex PCR reads in MiXCR, one entry per CDR3 protein. Here the sample spans 8,500 to 9,500 distinct CDR3 sequences, approximately 35% being singletons. This CDR3 is built from 14 residues. Germline V gene sequence: CDR1 MNHEY, CDR2 SVGAGI. V lost 6 bases to trimming and J lost 10 bases; unmatched junction nucleotides: 10. As regards this clonotype: Its specificity is not known.

This clonotype was obtained from a human donor with active COVID-19. The V call is TRBV6-5, the J call TRBJ1-1; TRBD1 matches 11 bases. Sequencing was done on a sample of blood. The CDR3 is CASSDGQGARVAFF. CDR3 DNA: TGTGCCAGCAGCGACGGACAGGGGGCACGGGTAGCTTTCTTT.